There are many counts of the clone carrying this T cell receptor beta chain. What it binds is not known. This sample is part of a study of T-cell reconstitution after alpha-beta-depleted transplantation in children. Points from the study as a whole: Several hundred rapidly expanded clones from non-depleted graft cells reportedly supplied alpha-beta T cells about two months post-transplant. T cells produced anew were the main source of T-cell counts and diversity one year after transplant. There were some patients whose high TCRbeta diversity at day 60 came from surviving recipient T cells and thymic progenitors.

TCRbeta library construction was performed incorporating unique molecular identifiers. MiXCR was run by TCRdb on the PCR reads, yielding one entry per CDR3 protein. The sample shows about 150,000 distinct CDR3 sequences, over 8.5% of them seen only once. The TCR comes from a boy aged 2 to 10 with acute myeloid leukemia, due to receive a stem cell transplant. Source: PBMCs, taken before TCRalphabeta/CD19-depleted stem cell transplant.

CDR3 DNA sequence: TGTGCCAGCAGCTTTCGGGGCAGTGCTAATGAAAAACTGTTTTTT. This sequence encodes CASSFRGSANEKLFF. The chain joins TRBV5-5 to TRBJ1-4; maybe TRBD1 (5 bases). This CDR3 contains 15 residues. Germline-derived CDR1 and CDR2 are SGHKS and YYEKEE (reference sequence). Trimming took 2 bases from V and 3 from J, leaving 11 bases between them. The full variable domain, rest sourced from reference TRBV5-5 and TRBJ1-4, is DAGVTQSPTHLIKTRGQQVTLRCSPISGHKSVSWYQQVLGQGPQFIFQYYEKEERGRGNFPDRFSARQFPNYSSELNVNALLLGDSALYLCASSFRGSANEKLFFGSGTQLSVL.